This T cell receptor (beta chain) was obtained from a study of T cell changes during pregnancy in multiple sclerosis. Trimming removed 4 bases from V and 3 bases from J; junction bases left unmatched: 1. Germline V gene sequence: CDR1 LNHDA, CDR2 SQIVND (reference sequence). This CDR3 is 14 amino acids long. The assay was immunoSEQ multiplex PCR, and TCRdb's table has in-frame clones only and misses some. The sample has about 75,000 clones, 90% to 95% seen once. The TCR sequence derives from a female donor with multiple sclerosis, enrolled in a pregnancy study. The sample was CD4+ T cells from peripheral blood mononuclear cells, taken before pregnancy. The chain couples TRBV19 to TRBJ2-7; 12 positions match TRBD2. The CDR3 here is CASSRLAGDYEQYF. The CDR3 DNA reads TGTGCCAGTAGTAGACTAGCGGGGGACTACGAGCAGTACTTC.